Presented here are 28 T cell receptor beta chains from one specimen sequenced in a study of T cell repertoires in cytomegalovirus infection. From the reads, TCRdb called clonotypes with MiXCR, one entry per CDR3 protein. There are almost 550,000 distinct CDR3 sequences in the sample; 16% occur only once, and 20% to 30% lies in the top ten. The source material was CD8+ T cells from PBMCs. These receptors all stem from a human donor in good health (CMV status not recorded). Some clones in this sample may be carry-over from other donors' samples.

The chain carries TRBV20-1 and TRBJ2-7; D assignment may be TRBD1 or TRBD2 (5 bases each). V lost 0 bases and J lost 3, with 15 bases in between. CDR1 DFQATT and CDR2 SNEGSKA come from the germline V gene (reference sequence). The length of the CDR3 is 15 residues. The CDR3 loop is CSARDRDGDLYEQYF. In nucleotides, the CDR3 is TGCAGTGCTAGAGACCGGGACGGTGACCTCTACGAGCAGTACTTC.

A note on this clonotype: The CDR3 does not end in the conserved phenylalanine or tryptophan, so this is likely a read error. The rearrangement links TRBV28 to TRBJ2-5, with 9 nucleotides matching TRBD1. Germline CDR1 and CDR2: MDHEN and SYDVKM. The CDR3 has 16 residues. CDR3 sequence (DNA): TGTGCCCGCAGTTTTCCGGGACAGGGAGTACAAGAGACCCAGTACTTA. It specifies CARSFPGQGVQETQYL.

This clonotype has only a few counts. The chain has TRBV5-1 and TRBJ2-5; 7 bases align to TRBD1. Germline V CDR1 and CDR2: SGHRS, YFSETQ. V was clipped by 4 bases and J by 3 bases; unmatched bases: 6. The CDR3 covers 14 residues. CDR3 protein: CASSPLDREETQYF. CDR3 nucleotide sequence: TGCGCCAGCAGCCCCCTAGACAGGGAAGAGACCCAGTACTTC.

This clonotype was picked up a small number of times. The CDR3 reads CASSVAQGGTEAFF. The DNA of the CDR3 is TGTGCCAGCAGCGTAGCGCAGGGGGGCACTGAAGCTTTCTTT. The rearrangement uses TRBV9 and TRBJ1-1; TRBD1 aligns across 7 bases. From germline, CDR1 is SGDLS and CDR2 YYNGEE. The CDR3 sequence is 14 residues long. After removal of 0 bases from V and 4 bases from J, the junction contained 3 bases not matched to a gene.

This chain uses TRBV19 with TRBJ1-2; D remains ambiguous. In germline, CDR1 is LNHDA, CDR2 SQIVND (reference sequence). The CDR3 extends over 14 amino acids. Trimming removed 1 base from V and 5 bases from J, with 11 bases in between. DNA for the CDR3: TGTGCCAGTAGTATAGCGGACGGACGTTATGGCTACACCTTC. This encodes CASSIADGRYGYTF.

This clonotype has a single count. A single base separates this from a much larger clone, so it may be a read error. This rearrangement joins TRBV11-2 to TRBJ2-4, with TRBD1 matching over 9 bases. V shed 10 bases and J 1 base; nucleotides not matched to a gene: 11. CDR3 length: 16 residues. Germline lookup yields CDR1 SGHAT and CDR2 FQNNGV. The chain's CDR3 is CANSPNRGHAKNIQYF. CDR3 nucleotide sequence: TGTGCCAACAGTCCCAACAGGGGGCATGCCAAAAACATTCAGTACTTC.

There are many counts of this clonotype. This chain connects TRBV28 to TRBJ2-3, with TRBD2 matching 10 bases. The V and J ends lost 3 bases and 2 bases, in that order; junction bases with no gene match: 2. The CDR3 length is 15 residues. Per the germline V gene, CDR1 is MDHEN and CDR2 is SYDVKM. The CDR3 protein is CASSFLAGDTDTQYF. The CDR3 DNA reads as TGTGCCAGCAGTTTTCTAGCGGGAGACACAGATACGCAGTATTTT. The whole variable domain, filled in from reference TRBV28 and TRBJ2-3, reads DVKVTQSSRYLVKRTGEKVFLECVQDMDHENMFWYRQDPGLGLRLIYFSYDVKMKEKGDIPEGYSVSREKKERFSLILESASTNQTSMYLCASSFLAGDTDTQYFGPGTRLTVL.

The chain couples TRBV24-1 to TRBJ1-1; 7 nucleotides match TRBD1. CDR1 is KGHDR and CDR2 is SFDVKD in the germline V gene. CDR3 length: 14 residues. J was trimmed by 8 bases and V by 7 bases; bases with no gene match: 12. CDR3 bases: TGTGCCACCAGAATGACAGGGTCGGACTCCGAAGCTTTCTTT. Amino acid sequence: CATRMTGSDSEAFF.

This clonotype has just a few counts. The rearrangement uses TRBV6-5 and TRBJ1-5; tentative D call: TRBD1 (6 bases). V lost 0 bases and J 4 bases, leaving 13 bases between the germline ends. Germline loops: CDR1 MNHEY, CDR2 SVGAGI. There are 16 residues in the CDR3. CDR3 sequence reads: CASSYSGGPGNQPQHF. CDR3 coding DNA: TGTGCCAGCAGTTACTCGGGGGGGCCTGGGAATCAGCCCCAGCATTTT.

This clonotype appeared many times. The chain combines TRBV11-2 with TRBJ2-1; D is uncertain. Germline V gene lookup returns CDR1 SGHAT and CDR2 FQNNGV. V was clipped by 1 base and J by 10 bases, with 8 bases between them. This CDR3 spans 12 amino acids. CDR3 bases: TGTGCCAGCAGCTTAGGGTTAGGGGAGCAGTTCTTC. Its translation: CASSLGLGEQFF.

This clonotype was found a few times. The CDR3 DNA reads as TGTGCCAGTAGTGTGACGGACAGGGGAGGGAGCAATCAGCCCCAGCATTTT. Its protein product is CASSVTDRGGSNQPQHF. The V and J genes are TRBV19 and TRBJ1-5, with TRBD1 matching over 9 bases. The CDR3 covers 17 residues. Per germline, CDR1 LNHDA and CDR2 SQIVND (reference sequence). J gave up 1 base and V 5 bases, and 9 bases lay outside the gene matches.

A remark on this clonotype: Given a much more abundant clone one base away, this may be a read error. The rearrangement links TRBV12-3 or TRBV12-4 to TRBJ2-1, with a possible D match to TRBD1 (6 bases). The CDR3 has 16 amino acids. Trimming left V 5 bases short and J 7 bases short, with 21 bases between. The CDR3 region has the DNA TGTGCCAGCAGTCCCTCAGGGGTGAGGGCCATAAATGAGCAGTTCTTC. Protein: CASSPSGVRAINEQFF.

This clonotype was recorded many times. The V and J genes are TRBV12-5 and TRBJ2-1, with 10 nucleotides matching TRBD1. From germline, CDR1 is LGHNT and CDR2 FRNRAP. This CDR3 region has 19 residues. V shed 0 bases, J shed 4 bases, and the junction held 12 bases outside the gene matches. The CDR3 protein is CASGLVLFRGQGNYNEQFF. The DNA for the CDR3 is TGTGCTAGTGGTTTGGTACTATTCAGGGGACAGGGGAATTACAATGAGCAGTTCTTC.

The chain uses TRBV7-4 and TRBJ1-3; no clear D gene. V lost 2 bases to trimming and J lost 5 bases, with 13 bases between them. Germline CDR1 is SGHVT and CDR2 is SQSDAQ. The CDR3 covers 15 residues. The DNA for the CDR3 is TGTGCCAGCAGCTTAAGCAGGATCGGCAGAAACACCATATATTTT. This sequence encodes CASSLSRIGRNTIYF.

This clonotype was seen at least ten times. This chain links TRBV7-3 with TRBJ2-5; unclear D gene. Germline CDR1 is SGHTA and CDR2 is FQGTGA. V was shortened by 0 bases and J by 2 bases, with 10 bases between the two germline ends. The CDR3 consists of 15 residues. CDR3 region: CASSLTPGEQETQYF. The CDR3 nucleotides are TGTGCCAGCAGCTTAACCCCTGGTGAACAAGAGACCCAGTACTTC.

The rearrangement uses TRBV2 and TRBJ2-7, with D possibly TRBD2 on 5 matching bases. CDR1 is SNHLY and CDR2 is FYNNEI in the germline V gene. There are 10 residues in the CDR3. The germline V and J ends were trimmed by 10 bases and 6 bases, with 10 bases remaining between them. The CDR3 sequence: CATQAGEQYF. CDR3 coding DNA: TGTGCCACCCAGGCGGGCGAGCAGTACTTC.

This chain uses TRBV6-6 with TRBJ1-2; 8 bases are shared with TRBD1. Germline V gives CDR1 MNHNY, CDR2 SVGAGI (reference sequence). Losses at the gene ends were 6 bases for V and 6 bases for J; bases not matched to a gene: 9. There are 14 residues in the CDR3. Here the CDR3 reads CASSRQGPKDGYTF. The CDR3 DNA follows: TGTGCCAGCAGCCGACAGGGGCCAAAGGATGGCTACACCTTC.

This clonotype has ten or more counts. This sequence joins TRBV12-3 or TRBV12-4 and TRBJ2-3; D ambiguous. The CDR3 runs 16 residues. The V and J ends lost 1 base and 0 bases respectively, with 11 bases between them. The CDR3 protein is CASSLVGYGSTDTQYF. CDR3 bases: TGTGCCAGCAGTTTAGTAGGGTATGGGAGCACAGATACGCAGTATTTT.

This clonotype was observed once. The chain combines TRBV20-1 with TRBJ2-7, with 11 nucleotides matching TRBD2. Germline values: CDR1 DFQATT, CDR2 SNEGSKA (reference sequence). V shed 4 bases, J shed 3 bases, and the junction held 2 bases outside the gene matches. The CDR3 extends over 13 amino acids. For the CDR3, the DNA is TGCAGTGCTACTAGCGGGAGGATCTACGAGCAGTACTTC. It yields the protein CSATSGRIYEQYF.

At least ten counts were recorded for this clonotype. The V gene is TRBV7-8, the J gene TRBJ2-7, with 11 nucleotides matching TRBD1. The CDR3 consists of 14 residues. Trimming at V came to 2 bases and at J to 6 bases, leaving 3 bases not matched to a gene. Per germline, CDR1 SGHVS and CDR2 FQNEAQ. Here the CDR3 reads CASSLSGTGGEQYF. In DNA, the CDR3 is TGTGCCAGCAGCTTATCCGGGACAGGGGGCGAGCAGTACTTC.

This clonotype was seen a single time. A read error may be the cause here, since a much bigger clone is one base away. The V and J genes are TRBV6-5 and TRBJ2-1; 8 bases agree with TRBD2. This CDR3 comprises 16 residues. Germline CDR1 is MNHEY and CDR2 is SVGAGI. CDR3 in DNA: TGTGCCAGCAGTTACTCGGGCCTAGCGGGTTTCAATGAGCCGTTCTTC. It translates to CASSYSGLAGFNEPFF.

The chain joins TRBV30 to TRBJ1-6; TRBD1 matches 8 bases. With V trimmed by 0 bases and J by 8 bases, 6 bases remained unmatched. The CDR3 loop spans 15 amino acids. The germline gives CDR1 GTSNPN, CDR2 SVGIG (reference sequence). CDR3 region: CAWSVEGQGDSPLHF. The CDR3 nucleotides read TGTGCCTGGAGTGTAGAAGGACAGGGAGATTCACCCCTCCACTTT.

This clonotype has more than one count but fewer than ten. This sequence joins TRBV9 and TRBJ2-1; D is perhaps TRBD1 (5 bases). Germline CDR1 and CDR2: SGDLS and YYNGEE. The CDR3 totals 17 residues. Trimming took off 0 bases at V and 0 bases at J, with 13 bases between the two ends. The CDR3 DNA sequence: TGTGCCAGCAGCGTAGGTTCAGGGCGTAGCTCCTACAATGAGCAGTTCTTC. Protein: CASSVGSGRSSYNEQFF.

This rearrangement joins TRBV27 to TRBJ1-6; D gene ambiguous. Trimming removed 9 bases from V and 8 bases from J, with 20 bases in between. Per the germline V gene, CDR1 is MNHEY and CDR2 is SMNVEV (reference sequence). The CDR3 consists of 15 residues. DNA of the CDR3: TGTGCCAGAAGCCGAGAAGGGCAGGTATATTCACCCCTCCACTTT. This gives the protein CARSREGQVYSPLHF.

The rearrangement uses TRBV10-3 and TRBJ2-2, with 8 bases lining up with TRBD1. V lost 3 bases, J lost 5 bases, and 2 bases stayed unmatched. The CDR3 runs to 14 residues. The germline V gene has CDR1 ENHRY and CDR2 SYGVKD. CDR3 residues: CAISDQGATGELFF. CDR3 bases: TGTGCCATCAGTGACCAGGGGGCAACCGGGGAGCTGTTTTTT.

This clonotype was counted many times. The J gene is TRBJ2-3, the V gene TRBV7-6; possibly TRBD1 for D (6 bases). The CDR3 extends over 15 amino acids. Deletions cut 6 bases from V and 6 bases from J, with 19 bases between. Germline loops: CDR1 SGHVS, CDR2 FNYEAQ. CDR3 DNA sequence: TGTGCCAGCAGACCTGGACAGAGCCTCTTTGATACGCAGTATTTT. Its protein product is CASRPGQSLFDTQYF.

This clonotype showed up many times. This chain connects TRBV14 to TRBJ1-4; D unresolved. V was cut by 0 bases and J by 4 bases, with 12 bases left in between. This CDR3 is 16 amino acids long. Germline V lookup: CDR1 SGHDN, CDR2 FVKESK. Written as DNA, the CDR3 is TGTGCCAGCAGCCAAGAGGCAGGAGGGCTTAATGAAAAACTGTTTTTT. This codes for CASSQEAGGLNEKLFF.

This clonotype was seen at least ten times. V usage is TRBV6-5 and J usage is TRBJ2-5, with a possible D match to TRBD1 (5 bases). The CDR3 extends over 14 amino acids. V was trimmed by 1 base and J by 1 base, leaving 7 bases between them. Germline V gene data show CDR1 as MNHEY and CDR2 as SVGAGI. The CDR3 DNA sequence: TGTGCCAGCAGTTACTTTGACAGCCAAGAGACCCAGTACTTC. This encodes CASSYFDSQETQYF.